This T cell receptor beta chain was retrieved from a study of T cell repertoires in aging, cancer and after chemotherapy. On the study more broadly: Patients with glioblastoma brain tumors were sampled before and after temozolomide-based therapy. About 9 million TCR reads were in the whole dataset.

Peripheral blood genomic DNA, not sorted cells or RNA, was the template. Overall study findings and caveats: Across the chemotherapy interval, each cancer cohort showed higher median generation probability, suggesting thymic rebound. In cancer patients, declining TCR diversity with age involved lost richness and lost evenness.

The J segment lost 8 bases and the V segment lost 2 bases, leaving 20 bases of the junction unmatched. Germline loops: CDR1 PRHDT, CDR2 FYEKMQ (reference sequence). The CDR3 is 18 residues long. In this sample, this clonotype is medium-sized (0.01 to 0.1%). What it binds is not known. Rearranged V-D-J TRB sequences were amplified with a mixed TRB-A/B primer pool. TCRdb recomputed calls from the multiplex PCR reads with MiXCR, one row per CDR3 protein. The data contain about 1,600 distinct CDR3 sequences, approximately 20% of them singletons. This chain connects TRBV13 to TRBJ1-2, with TRBD1 matching over 7 bases. The receptor was isolated from a human donor with a solid tumor. What was sequenced was blood. CDR3 sequence (DNA): TGTGCCAGCAGCTTATCAGGACCAGGGGGAGACTTCTATGTAGGCTACACCTTC. It specifies CASSLSGPGGDFYVGYTF.